A selection of T cell receptor beta chains follows, all from one sample in a study of CD4 T cells in relation to SARS-CoV-2 and coronaviruses. The method was immunoSEQ multiplex PCR; TCRdb's version includes in-frame clones alone and lacks a portion of them. The table records under 25,000 clones, just under 80% of them present only once. These TCRs' antigens remain unknown. The material sequenced was CD4+ T cells from PBMCs, cultured in vitro. These TCRs come from a human donor in good health. CDR3s leave out the opening cysteine and the closing phenylalanine or tryptophan. A D gene is named only where the DNA matches it firmly.

cdr3_length	j_call	v_call	d_call	cdr3_aa
13	TRBJ1-6	TRBV6-5	-	ASKAPGTRNSPLH
11	TRBJ1-3	TRBV5-5	-	ASSLEAGNTIY
12	TRBJ2-7	TRBV4-2	-	ASSQDYGSYEQY
12	TRBJ1-1	TRBV5-1	-	ASSTTPGSSEAF
12	TRBJ2-5	TRBV28	-	ASSLRLGEETQY
14	TRBJ1-2	TRBV28	-	ASSLPRAIYNYGYT
12	TRBJ2-7	TRBV5-1	TRBD1	ASSSGQGVGEQY
12	TRBJ2-1	TRBV19	TRBD2	ATTSGKSYNEQF
14	TRBJ2-2	TRBV4-1	TRBD1	ASILNPGQGTGELF
10	TRBJ2-7	TRBV12-5	TRBD1	ASAGGSYEQY
11	TRBJ2-7	TRBV7-3	-	ASSLTPFLEQY
14	TRBJ1-1	TRBV18	-	ASSPQKMVLNTEAF
17	TRBJ2-1	TRBV10-3	TRBD2	AISESSPGLAGEENEQF
16	TRBJ1-5	TRBV30	TRBD1	AWSDLGQGGSRNQPQH
12	TRBJ1-1	TRBV6-5	TRBD1	ASSYTDRGTEAF
13	TRBJ2-3	TRBV20-1	TRBD2	SASKTSGRTDTQY
14	TRBJ2-1	TRBV7-6	-	ASSLFATSSYNEQF
11	TRBJ1-4	TRBV30	-	AWSRGVREKLF
11	TRBJ1-1	TRBV6-5	-	ASSYGHHTEAF
13	TRBJ1-6	TRBV7-6	-	ASSLARTANSPLH
12	TRBJ1-4	TRBV10-1	TRBD1	ASSPWGQAAPKF
16	TRBJ2-1	TRBV24-1	TRBD2	ATSDSSIAGGIYNEQF
11	TRBJ1-5	TRBV28	-	ASSLLTPQPQH
13	TRBJ2-7	TRBV15	-	ATSREATSSYEQY
14	TRBJ1-3	TRBV4-2	TRBD1	ASSQELWDSGDTIY
13	TRBJ1-3	TRBV5-1	-	ASSFGQSGGNTIY
11	TRBJ1-1	TRBV30	-	AGEVTVNTEAF
13	TRBJ1-2	TRBV5-1	-	ASSELADSMYGYT
14	TRBJ1-3	TRBV19	-	ASSLRGKLAGNTIY
11	TRBJ2-1	TRBV10-3	TRBD2	ATTGLAVNEQF
13	TRBJ2-7	TRBV7-9	TRBD1	ASSSGQGGYFEQY
15	TRBJ2-2	TRBV18	TRBD2	ASSPLTSGSGTGELF
13	TRBJ2-1	TRBV10-3	TRBD2	AISDGVAGVNEQF
11	TRBJ1-2	TRBV20-1	-	SASGWQDGGYT
12	TRBJ2-4	TRBV28	-	ASARWWVKNIQY
13	TRBJ1-4	TRBV7-2	-	ASSLSGATNEKLF
12	TRBJ2-3	TRBV9	TRBD2	ASSPWTSSDTQY